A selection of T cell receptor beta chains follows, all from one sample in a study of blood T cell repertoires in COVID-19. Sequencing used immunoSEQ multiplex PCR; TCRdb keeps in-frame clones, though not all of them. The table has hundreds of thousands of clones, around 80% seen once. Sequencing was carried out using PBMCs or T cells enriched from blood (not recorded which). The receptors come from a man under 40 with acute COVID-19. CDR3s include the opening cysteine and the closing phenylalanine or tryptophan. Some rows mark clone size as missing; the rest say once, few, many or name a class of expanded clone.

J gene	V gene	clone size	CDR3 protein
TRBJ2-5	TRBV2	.	CASRRGGDRGPDF
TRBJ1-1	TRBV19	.	CASSMGGRTEAFF
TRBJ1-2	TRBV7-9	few	CATGAVNYGYTF
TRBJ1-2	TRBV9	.	CASSTSGLFGYTF
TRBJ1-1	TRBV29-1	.	CSAPGQGMNTEAFF
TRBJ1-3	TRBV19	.	CASSHSLRLGEDGNTIYF
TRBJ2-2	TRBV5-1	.	CASSSGTANTGELFF
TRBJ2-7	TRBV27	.	CASSLSMAGSYEQYF
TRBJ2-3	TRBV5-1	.	CASSRDRGTDTQYF
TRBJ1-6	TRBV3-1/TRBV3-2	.	CASSQEPGSNSPLHF
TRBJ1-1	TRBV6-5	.	CASSTRTGGRTEAFF
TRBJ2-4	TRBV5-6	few	CASSSDRGIRNIQYF
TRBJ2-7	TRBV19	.	CASSRLSRQGTSREQYF
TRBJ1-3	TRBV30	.	CAFLSSGNTIYF
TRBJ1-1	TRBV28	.	CASSLTTTEAFF